This T cell receptor (beta chain) appears in the sequencing data of a study of cytomegalovirus exposure and HLA in healthy donors. For the study at large: A prior analysis found roughly 100 million unique TCR beta sequences from around 200 million T cells. Study results and limitations: Reports state that TCR beta sequences accurately predicted most subjects' HLA-A and HLA-B alleles.

Donors counted as nominally healthy when sampled, yet unrecorded immune exposures were likely. Primers included in the PCR were 60 Vbeta and 13 Jbeta primers. Profiled with immunoSEQ multiplex PCR; TCRdb holds only in-frame clones, not every one. The sample includes 150,000 to 160,000 clones, 70% to 85% of them seen just once. About this clone: Its antigen is currently unknown.

V was pared by 3 bases and J by 4 bases, with 5 bases of the junction left unmatched. Germline lookup yields CDR1 SGHTA and CDR2 FQGNSA. The CDR3 runs 15 residues. This TCR derives from a woman aged 45-60 years in good health and CMV-seropositive. The V and J genes are TRBV7-2 and TRBJ1-4; 7 bases align to TRBD1. Specimen: PBMCs. CDR3 coding DNA: TGTGCCAGCAGCTTCCGACAGGGAGTTAATGAAAAACTGTTTTTT. It specifies CASSFRQGVNEKLFF.